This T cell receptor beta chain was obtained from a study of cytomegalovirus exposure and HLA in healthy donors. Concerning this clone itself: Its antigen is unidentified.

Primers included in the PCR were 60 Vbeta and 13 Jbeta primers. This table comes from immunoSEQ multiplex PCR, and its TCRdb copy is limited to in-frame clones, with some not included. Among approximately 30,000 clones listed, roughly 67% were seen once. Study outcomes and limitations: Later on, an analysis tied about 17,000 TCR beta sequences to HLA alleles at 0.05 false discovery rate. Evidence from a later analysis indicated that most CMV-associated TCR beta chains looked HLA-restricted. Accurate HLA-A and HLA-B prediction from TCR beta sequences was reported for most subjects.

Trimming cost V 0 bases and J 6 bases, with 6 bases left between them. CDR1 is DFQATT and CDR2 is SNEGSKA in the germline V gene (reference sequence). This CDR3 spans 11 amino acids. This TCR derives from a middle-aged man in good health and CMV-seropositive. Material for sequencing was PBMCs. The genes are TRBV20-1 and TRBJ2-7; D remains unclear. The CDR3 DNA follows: TGCAGTGCTAGAGAAGAGGTCGAGCAGTACTTC. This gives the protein CSAREEVEQYF.